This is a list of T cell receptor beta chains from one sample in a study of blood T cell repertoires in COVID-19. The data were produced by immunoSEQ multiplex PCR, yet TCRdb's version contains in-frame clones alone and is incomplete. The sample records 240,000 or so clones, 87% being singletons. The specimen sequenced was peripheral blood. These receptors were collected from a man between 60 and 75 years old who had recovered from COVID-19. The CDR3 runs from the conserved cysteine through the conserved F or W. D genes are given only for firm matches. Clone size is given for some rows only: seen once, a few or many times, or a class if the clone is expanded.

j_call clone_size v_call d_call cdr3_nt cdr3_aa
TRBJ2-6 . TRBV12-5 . TGTGCTAGTGTCGAGTCTGGGGCCAACGTCCTGACTTTC CASVESGANVLTF
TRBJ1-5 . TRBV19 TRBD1 TGTGCCACAAGGGACAGCTGGGGTGGCAATCAGCCCCAGCATTTT CATRDSWGGNQPQHF
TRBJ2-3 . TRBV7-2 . TGTGCCAGCAGCCCAGCTAGGCCAGATACGCAGTATTTT CASSPARPDTQYF
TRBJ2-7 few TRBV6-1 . TGTGCCAGCAGTGAAGCACCACAGGATTTATACGAGCAGTACTTC CASSEAPQDLYEQYF
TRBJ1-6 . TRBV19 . TGTGCCAGTAGTATTCTTCCGAGCTCCTATAATTCACCCCTCCACTTT CASSILPSSYNSPLHF
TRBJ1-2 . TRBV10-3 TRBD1 TGTGCCATCACCGCGGACAGGGCGGAGGGCTACACCTTC CAITADRAEGYTF
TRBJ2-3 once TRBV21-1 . TGTGCCAGCAGCATCAGTCCCGGGACAGGGTCGGACGCAGATACGCAGTATTTT CASSISPGTGSDADTQYF
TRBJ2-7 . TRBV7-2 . TGTGCCAGCAGCTTATCGGGCTACGAGCAGTACTTC CASSLSGYEQYF
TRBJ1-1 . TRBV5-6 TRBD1 TGTGCCAGCAGCTATCCGGGACAGGAGAACACTGAAGCTTTCTTT CASSYPGQENTEAFF
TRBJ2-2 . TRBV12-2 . TGTGCAAGTCGCCGAATGCGAGCGGGAGCCGGCCGTGGCACCGGGGAGCTGTTTTTT CASRRMRAGAGRGTGELFF
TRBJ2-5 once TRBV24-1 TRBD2 TGTGCCACCAGTGATTTGCACAGCGGGGGAGAGACCCAGTACTTC CATSDLHSGGETQYF
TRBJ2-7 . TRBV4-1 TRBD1 TGCGCCAGCAGCCAAGGGGTAATTCGGGGGACAGGGTACGTAGACGAGCAGTACTTC CASSQGVIRGTGYVDEQYF
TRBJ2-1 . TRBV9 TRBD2 TGTGCCAGCAGCGTTCTAGCGGGGGGGCGTAGTGAGCAGTTCTTC CASSVLAGGRSEQFF
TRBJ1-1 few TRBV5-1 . TGCGCCAGCAGCTTTCTGACAGTGAACACTGAAGCTTTCTTT CASSFLTVNTEAFF
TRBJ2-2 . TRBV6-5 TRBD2 TGTGCCAGCAGTTACGGCGGGGGTCGCACCGGGGAGCTGTTTTTT CASSYGGGRTGELFF
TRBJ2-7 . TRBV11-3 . TGTGCCAGCAGCTTTTCACACAGACCCTACGAGCAGTACTTC CASSFSHRPYEQYF
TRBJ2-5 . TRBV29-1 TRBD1 TGCAGCGTTTGGGACAGCCAAGAGACCCAGTACTTC CSVWDSQETQYF
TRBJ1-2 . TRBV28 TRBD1 TGTGCCAGCAGGACGACAGGGGAACCACTTATCTATGGCTACACCTTC CASRTTGEPLIYGYTF
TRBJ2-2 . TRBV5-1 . TGCGCCAGCAGCTTGTCGACAACAGGGACCGGGGAGCTGTTTTTT CASSLSTTGTGELFF
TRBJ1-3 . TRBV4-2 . TGTGCCAGCAGCTACAGAGGAAACACCATATATTTT CASSYRGNTIYF
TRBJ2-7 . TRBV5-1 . TGCGCCAGCAGCTTGTCCCCCACCTTAGCCTACGAGCAGTACTTC CASSLSPTLAYEQYF
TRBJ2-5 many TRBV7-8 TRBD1 TGTGCCAGCAGCGCCCAGGGGGCCGCAGAGACCCAGTACTTC CASSAQGAAETQYF
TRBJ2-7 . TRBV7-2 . TGTGCCAGCACTATTGGACCGACTAATTCCTACGAGCAGTACTTC CASTIGPTNSYEQYF
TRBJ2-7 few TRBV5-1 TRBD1 TGCGCCAGCAGCACACAGGACAGGGGGGGCGAGCAGTACTTC CASSTQDRGGEQYF
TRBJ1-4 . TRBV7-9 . TGTGCCAGCAGCTTACGGACCCCAAGGGGTGAAAAACTGTTTTTT CASSLRTPRGEKLFF
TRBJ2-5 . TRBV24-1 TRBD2 TGTGCCACCAGTGAGGGGGGGGAAGAGACCCAGTACTTC CATSEGGEETQYF
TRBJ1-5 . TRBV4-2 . TGTGCCAGCAGCCAAGGTTCCGGGGTTCAGCCCCAGCATTTT CASSQGSGVQPQHF
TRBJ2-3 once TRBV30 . TGTGCCTGGAGTTCCCATCGCCGGAGGGGGCAGTATTTT CAWSSHRRRGQYF
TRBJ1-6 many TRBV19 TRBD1 TGTGCCAGTGAGGGACAGGGGTATTCACCCCTCCACTTT CASEGQGYSPLHF
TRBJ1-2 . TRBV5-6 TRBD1 TGTGCCAGCAGCTTTGGGGTGGCCGGGACAGACTATGGCTACACCTTC CASSFGVAGTDYGYTF
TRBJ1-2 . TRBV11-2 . TGTGCCAGCAGCCCGAGCTGGGAGGCCTATGGCTACACCTTC CASSPSWEAYGYTF
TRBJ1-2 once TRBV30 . TGTGCCTGGCCGCCCCCCGGACAGAACTATGGCTACACCTTC CAWPPPGQNYGYTF
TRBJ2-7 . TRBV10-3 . TGTGCCATTGGGAGGGGGGACGGTGTTGGGGAGCAGTACTTC CAIGRGDGVGEQYF
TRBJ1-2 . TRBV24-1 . TGTGCCACCAGTGATTTTGGGGGGGCAACTGGCTACACCTTC CATSDFGGATGYTF
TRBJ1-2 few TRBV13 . TGTGCCAGCTGGGGTTGGGGCCAGAACTATGGCTACACCTTC CASWGWGQNYGYTF
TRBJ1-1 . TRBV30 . TGTGCCTGGAACCCCTCCGGGGTTACCGGCGCTTTCTTT CAWNPSGVTGAFF
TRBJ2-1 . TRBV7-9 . TGTGCCAGCAGCCACCGGGCGGGGGCCAATGAGCAGTTCTTC CASSHRAGANEQFF